One T cell receptor (beta chain) is described in this entry. Only a few counts were recorded for this clonotype. The antigen this receptor binds is unknown. Qualities for individual bases were not recorded, and no much larger clone is one base off. Reads for this sample came from an Illumina HiSeq 1500. Using fastp trimming at Q25 and MiXCR clonotype assembly, TCRdb reanalyzed the public sequencing data and kept in-frame beta chains. Duplicate CDR3 protein sequences are folded into a single record with the most common DNA and genes. Recorded for this sample are some 900,000 distinct CDR3 sequences; over 25% of them occurred a single time. Roughly 12% of the sample comes from the top ten. The CDR3 goes from the cysteine to the phenylalanine over 13 residues. The CDR3 DNA has 39 bases and is translated from base 1. The germline V gene specifies SGHTA as CDR1 and FQGNSA as CDR2. The germline V end is reduced by 5 bases and the J end by 12 bases; junction bases left unmatched: 9.

The data originate from a study of T cell repertoires in cytomegalovirus infection (dated by TCRdb to the late 2010s). Looking at the study overall: The peptide stimulations were aimed at well-studied HLA-B-restricted epitopes as well as recently identified HLA-C-restricted CMV epitopes, whose presentation resists viral immunomodulation. Donor HLA type was relevant to the analysis, as public TCR beta signatures indicated carriage of CMV infection together with the matching HLA type.

The treatment or condition label on this specimen signifies: in vitro stimulation with specific CMV peptide epitopes to enrich CMV-specific T cells. What the research found in general, with its limitations: The ex vivo response was dominated by HLA-C-restricted CMV-specific TCR beta clonotypes, and the single most frequent clonotype in two of eight donors was supplied by these HLA-C-restricted clonotypes. In both this cohort and an independent roughly 400-donor cohort, the cumulative frequency of public TCR beta family members distinguished carriers of CMV infection plus the relevant HLA type.

This sequence originates from a human donor in good health (CMV status not recorded). Some clones in this sample may be carry-over from other donors' samples. Sequences were derived from cultured CD8+ T cells from PBMCs, sampled from culture after CMV antigen stimulation. The chain is assembled from TRBV7-2 and TRBJ2-1; TRBD1 fits 8 bases in the junction. CDR3 sequence: CASSLTGVGGQFF. The DNA sequence reads TGTGCCAGCAGCCTGACAGGGGTGGGTGGGCAGTTCTTC.